Each of the 24 T cell receptor beta chains below was sequenced from the same sample in a study of cytomegalovirus exposure and HLA in healthy donors. The PCR used 60 Vbeta and 13 Jbeta primers. Assay: immunoSEQ multiplex PCR; the TCRdb copy retains only in-frame clones and omits some. Seen here are some 200,000 clones, approximately 80% observed once, and the top ten hold about 2.2%. The source material was PBMCs. These receptors were collected from a woman aged 25 to 45 in good health and CMV-seronegative.

The table lists this clone with a few counts. This chain joins TRBV27 and TRBJ2-7; 7 positions match TRBD2. The CDR3 length is 14 residues. Germline trimming cut 2 bases from V and 2 bases from J; bases unmatched to any gene: 3. Germline V CDR1 and CDR2: MNHEY, SMNVEV (reference sequence). The DNA of the CDR3 is TGTGCCAGCAGTTTAATGGGGGGGACCTACGAGCAGTACTTC. Its translation: CASSLMGGTYEQYF.

The V gene is TRBV7-2, the J gene TRBJ2-3, with 8 bases that match TRBD2. The CDR3 runs to 17 residues. The germline V gene has CDR1 SGHTA and CDR2 FQGNSA. V was clipped by 5 bases and J by 2 bases; unmatched bases: 12. CDR3 sequence reads: CASSRGGLAGFTDTQYF. CDR3 sequence (DNA): TGTGCCAGCAGCCGCGGCGGGCTAGCGGGTTTCACAGATACGCAGTATTTT.

This sequence joins TRBV7-8 and TRBJ1-1, with TRBD1 matching 7 bases. V was clipped by 4 bases and J by 4 bases; unmatched bases: 3. The CDR3 extends over 13 amino acids. Germline V gene sequence: CDR1 SGHVS, CDR2 FQNEAQ. CDR3 loop: CASSSGQVTEAFF. CDR3 nucleotides: TGTGCCAGCAGCTCAGGACAGGTCACTGAAGCTTTCTTT.

This clone was detected only a few times. This chain uses TRBV29-1 with TRBJ2-5; D is perhaps TRBD1 (6 bases). The CDR3 contains 15 residues. The V and J ends lost 6 bases and 1 base respectively, with 18 bases between them. Germline V lookup: CDR1 SQVTM, CDR2 ANQGSEA. This CDR3 is CSVLSGTRIQETQYF. CDR3 DNA sequence: TGCAGCGTACTATCCGGGACACGGATCCAAGAGACCCAGTACTTC.

The rearrangement joins TRBV27 to TRBJ2-3; TRBD2 aligns across 8 bases. The V segment lost 5 bases and the J segment 2 bases; nucleotides outside the gene matches: 9. This CDR3 has 16 amino acids. Germline loops: CDR1 MNHEY, CDR2 SMNVEV (reference sequence). CDR3 DNA sequence: TGTGCCAGCAGTCCACAGGGACTAGTTTCCACAGATACGCAGTATTTT. Protein: CASSPQGLVSTDTQYF.

The chain links TRBV28 to TRBJ2-3, with 9 bases aligning to TRBD2. Trimming at V came to 7 bases and at J to 2 bases, leaving 7 bases not matched to a gene. CDR1 and CDR2 from the germline V gene are MDHEN and SYDVKM. The CDR3 has 15 residues. The CDR3 nucleotides are TGTGCCAGCACCGTAGCGGGAGTGATCACAGATACGCAGTATTTT. Translating gives CASTVAGVITDTQYF.

The CDR3 loop is CASSAFGTDNYGYTF. DNA for the CDR3: TGTGCCAGCAGCGCCTTTGGGACAGACAACTATGGCTACACCTTC. V and J are TRBV5-5 and TRBJ1-2, with 7 bases fitting TRBD1. V lost 4 bases and J lost 2; bases outside the gene matches: 8. This CDR3 is 15 amino acids long. The germline CDR1 and CDR2 sequences are SGHKS and YYEKEE (reference sequence).

The chain carries TRBV28 and TRBJ2-2; D is ambiguous. Trimming pared 6 bases from V and 8 bases from J, leaving 7 bases between. CDR1 and CDR2 from the germline V gene are MDHEN and SYDVKM. CDR3 length equals 11 residues. CDR3 nucleotide sequence: TGTGCCAGCAGGCTAGTGGGGGAGCTGTTTTTT. It encodes CASRLVGELFF.

This chain joins TRBV5-4 and TRBJ1-1, with a weak D call TRBD1 (6 bases). This CDR3 is 18 amino acids long. V shed 3 bases and J shed 0 bases, with 21 bases lying between them. Germline assignment: CDR1 SGHNT and CDR2 YYREEE (reference sequence). CDR3 sequence (DNA): TGTGCCAGCAGCTCTGGGGGCCCAGGGAACCCAATGAACACTGAAGCTTTCTTT. This gives the protein CASSSGGPGNPMNTEAFF.

The chain combines TRBV19 with TRBJ2-2; a possible D gene is TRBD1 (5 bases). CDR1 is LNHDA, CDR2 SQIVND, per germline (reference sequence). Trimming cost V 3 bases and J 6 bases, with 14 bases left between them. The CDR3 sequence is 15 residues long. The CDR3 loop reads CASSISVGASGELFF. The CDR3, as DNA: TGTGCCAGTAGTATTTCAGTAGGGGCGTCCGGGGAGCTGTTTTTT.

CDR3: CASRPWERDYEQYF. CDR3 nucleotide sequence: TGTGCCAGCAGACCCTGGGAGAGGGACTACGAGCAGTACTTC. V is TRBV27 and J is TRBJ2-7; possibly TRBD2 for D (5 bases). The CDR3 runs to 14 residues. V lost 6 bases to trimming and J lost 3 bases, with 15 bases between them. The V gene's germline CDR1 is MNHEY and CDR2 SMNVEV (reference sequence).

This clone is a singleton in its sample. The genes are TRBV5-6 and TRBJ1-4; D not certain. V lost 3 bases, J lost 4 bases, and 13 bases lay in between. Germline assignment: CDR1 SGHDT and CDR2 YYEEEE. The CDR3 contains 15 residues. CDR3 in DNA: TGTGCCAGCAGCTCGACCCCGGGGATTAATGAAAAACTGTTTTTT. Residues: CASSSTPGINEKLFF.

This clone was observed a single time. The chain combines TRBV27 with TRBJ1-1, with D tentatively TRBD1 (5 bases). CDR1 MNHEY and CDR2 SMNVEV come from the germline V gene (reference sequence). This CDR3 spans 14 amino acids. Trimming took 3 bases from V and 11 from J, leaving 19 bases between them. The CDR3 reads CASSFNTGAGGAFF. The CDR3 DNA reads as TGTGCCAGCAGTTTTAACACCGGGGCGGGGGGTGCTTTCTTT.

The chain couples TRBV27 to TRBJ1-1; perhaps TRBD1 as D (6 bases). Germline V CDR1 and CDR2: MNHEY, SMNVEV (reference sequence). Trimming removed 0 bases at V and 0 bases at J, with 11 bases between. This CDR3 is 16 amino acids long. The CDR3 loop reads CASSLSRGHLNTEAFF. The CDR3 region has the DNA TGTGCCAGCAGTTTATCGAGGGGACACTTGAACACTGAAGCTTTCTTT.

The sample holds one count of this clone. The chain recombines TRBV27 with TRBJ2-7, with D possibly being TRBD2 (5 bases). Deletions cut 2 bases from V and 5 bases from J, with 19 bases between. The germline CDR1 and CDR2 sequences are MNHEY and SMNVEV (reference sequence). This CDR3 has 16 residues. The CDR3 DNA reads TGTGCCAGCAGTTTAACTAGTACTACTCTTGGGCACGAGCAGTACTTC. Its protein product is CASSLTSTTLGHEQYF.

The chain is built from TRBV6-1 and TRBJ2-2; D not resolved. Germline CDR1 is MNHNS and CDR2 is SASEGT. The CDR3 consists of 14 residues. V lost 5 bases and J lost 6, with 13 bases in between. The CDR3 bases are TGTGCCAGCAGTAATTTGTATGCGTCCGGGGAGCTGTTTTTT. Translating gives CASSNLYASGELFF.

This clone appeared a few times. CDR3 in DNA: TGTGCCAGCAGCCTCTTTGGGGGACTTTCCTACAATGAGCAGTTCTTC. Residues: CASSLFGGLSYNEQFF. The V gene is TRBV7-8, the J gene TRBJ2-1, with D perhaps matching TRBD2 (6 bases). Germline values: CDR1 SGHVS, CDR2 FQNEAQ. This CDR3 is built from 16 residues. V was cut by 5 bases and J by 1 base, with 15 bases left in between.

The chain couples TRBV28 to TRBJ1-1; D not certain. The V gene's germline CDR1 is MDHEN and CDR2 SYDVKM. Trimming took 6 bases from V and 1 from J, leaving 9 bases between them. The CDR3 covers 13 residues. CDR3 sequence: CASRKTGNTEAFF. For the CDR3, the DNA is TGTGCCAGCAGGAAAACGGGGAACACTGAAGCTTTCTTT.

In its sample, this clone was seen once. V gene TRBV28 combines with J gene TRBJ2-7; 12 bases map to TRBD2. The CDR3 runs to 20 residues. The V gene end was trimmed by 6 bases and the J gene end by 2 bases; junction bases not matched to a gene: 20. CDR1 and CDR2 from the germline V gene are MDHEN and SYDVKM. The CDR3 loop is CASSYPTMLERLAGAYEQYF. The CDR3 region has the DNA TGTGCCAGCAGCTACCCAACAATGCTAGAGCGACTAGCGGGGGCCTACGAGCAGTACTTC.

The chain employs TRBV4-3 and TRBJ1-5, with a possible D match to TRBD1 (5 bases). The V and J ends lost 0 bases and 2 bases respectively, with 14 bases between them. Looked up from germline, CDR1 is LGHNA and CDR2 is YSLEER. The CDR3 length is 17 residues. The CDR3 loop is CASSQDVNTGRNQPQHF. DNA of the CDR3: TGCGCCAGCAGCCAAGATGTTAATACAGGACGCAATCAGCCCCAGCATTTT.

The CDR3 sequence is CASSYQQGMTGELFF. CDR3 coding DNA: TGTGCCAGCAGTTACCAACAGGGGATGACCGGGGAGCTGTTTTTT. V is TRBV6-6 and J is TRBJ2-2; 7 bases are shared with TRBD1. Losses at the gene ends were 2 bases for V and 5 bases for J; bases not matched to a gene: 5. The germline CDR1 and CDR2 sequences are MNHNY and SVGAGI (reference sequence). The CDR3 is 15 residues long.

The chain uses TRBV30 and TRBJ2-2; 9 nucleotides agree with TRBD2. The CDR3 covers 15 residues. V gave up 7 bases and J gave up 0 bases; unmatched junction bases: 6. Germline-derived CDR1 and CDR2 are GTSNPN and SVGIG (reference sequence). CDR3 sequence reads: CASYLAGSNTGELFF. CDR3 DNA sequence: TGTGCCTCATACCTAGCGGGGTCGAACACCGGGGAGCTGTTTTTT. The whole variable domain, remainder taken from reference TRBV30 and TRBJ2-2, is SQTIHQWPATLVQPVGSPLSLECTVEGTSNPNLYWYRQAAGRGLQLLFYSVGIGQISSEVPQNLSASRPQDRQFILSSKKLLLSDSGFYLCASYLAGSNTGELFFGEGSRLTVL.

The chain employs TRBV28 and TRBJ1-2, with D possibly TRBD1 on 6 matching bases. Trimming pared 8 bases from V and 3 bases from J, leaving 22 bases between. CDR1 MDHEN and CDR2 SYDVKM come from the germline V gene. This CDR3 has 16 residues. This CDR3 is CASLFRWAGADYGYTF. As DNA, the CDR3 is TGTGCCAGCCTGTTTAGATGGGCGGGGGCGGACTATGGCTACACCTTC.

The gene calls are TRBV5-6 and TRBJ2-1; the match to TRBD2 covers 8 bases. The germline CDR1 and CDR2 sequences are SGHDT and YYEEEE. The length of the CDR3 is 13 residues. J gave up 15 bases and V 0 bases, and 8 bases lay outside the gene matches. The DNA for the CDR3 is TGTGCCAGCAGCTTGGGGACTAGCTTTCAGGGGTTCTTC. It translates to CASSLGTSFQGFF.